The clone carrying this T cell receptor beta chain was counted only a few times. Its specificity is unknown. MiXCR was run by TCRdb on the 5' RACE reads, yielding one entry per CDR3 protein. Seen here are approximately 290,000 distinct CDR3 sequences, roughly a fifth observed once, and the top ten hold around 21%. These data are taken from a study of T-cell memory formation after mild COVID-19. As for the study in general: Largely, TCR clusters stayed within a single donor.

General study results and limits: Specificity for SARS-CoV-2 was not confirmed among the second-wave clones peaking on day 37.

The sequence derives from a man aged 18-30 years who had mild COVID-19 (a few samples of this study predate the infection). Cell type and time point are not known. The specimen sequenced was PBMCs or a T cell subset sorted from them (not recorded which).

CDR3 DNA sequence: TGTGCCAGCAGCTTAAGCGTTACTAATGAAAAACTGTTTTTT. Translated, it gives CASSLSVTNEKLFF. The chain combines TRBV7-2 with TRBJ1-4; D unclear. V was shortened by 2 bases and J by 2 bases, with 6 bases between the two germline ends. This CDR3 comprises 14 residues. CDR1 and CDR2 from the germline V gene are SGHTA and FQGNSA. Full variable domain (outside the CDR3, taken from reference TRBV7-2 and TRBJ1-4): GAGVSQSPSNKVTEKGKDVELRCDPISGHTALYWYRQSLGQGLEFLIYFQGNSAPDKSGLPSDRFSAERTGGSVSTLTIQRTQQEDSAVYLCASSLSVTNEKLFFGSGTQLSVL.